The 8 T cell receptor beta chains presented below share a single source sample, sequenced in a study of T cell clones after liver transplantation. TCRdb keeps only in-frame clones here, not all; method: immunoSEQ multiplex PCR. The sample shows about 99,000 clones, about 80% of them seen only once. Material: CD4+ T cells from blood, obtained 45 to 50 months after liver transplant. The receptors come from a human patient who received a liver transplant. Some T cells may be supplied by the graft donor.

The chain uses TRBV5-1 and TRBJ2-1, with TRBD2 matching over 11 bases. Germline V gives CDR1 SGHRS, CDR2 YFSETQ. J lost 8 bases, V lost 5 bases, and 3 bases had no gene match. The CDR3 covers 13 residues. CDR3 sequence: CASRGTSGDEQFF. As DNA, the CDR3 is TGCGCCAGCAGGGGGACTAGCGGAGATGAGCAGTTCTTC.

This clone has a single count. The gene calls are TRBV27 and TRBJ2-1; D remains ambiguous. The V end lost 5 bases, the J end lost 3 bases, and 11 bases lay between the germline ends. CDR1 is MNHEY and CDR2 is SMNVEV in the germline V gene (reference sequence). The length of the CDR3 is 14 residues. The CDR3 protein is CASSRLLDYNEQFF. DNA for the CDR3: TGTGCCAGCAGTCGGCTCCTCGACTACAATGAGCAGTTCTTC.

This chain joins TRBV2 and TRBJ1-1; no definite D call. This CDR3 region has 13 residues. The V end lost 7 bases, the J end lost 5 bases, and 14 bases lay between the germline ends. Germline CDR1 SNHLY, CDR2 FYNNEI. The CDR3 bases are TGTGCCAGCATCCGACTCCCGAAGACTGAAGCTTTCTTT. Translating it yields CASIRLPKTEAFF.

This chain uses TRBV27 with TRBJ1-1; possible D gene TRBD1, 5 bases. There are 13 residues in the CDR3. Germline V CDR1 and CDR2: MNHEY, SMNVEV (reference sequence). V was pared by 4 bases and J by 10 bases, with 16 bases between. The CDR3, as DNA: TGTGCCAGCAGTTACTCGGGGGGGTCGGGAGCTTTCTTT. It encodes CASSYSGGSGAFF.

The rearrangement links TRBV7-6 to TRBJ1-5; the match to TRBD1 covers 12 bases. The CDR3 has 16 residues. Unmatched junction bases numbered 1, after V lost 4 bases and J lost 0 bases. Germline lookup yields CDR1 SGHVS and CDR2 FNYEAQ. CDR3 amino acids: CASSSGQGASNQPQHF. As DNA, the CDR3 is TGTGCCAGCAGCTCGGGACAGGGGGCTAGCAATCAGCCCCAGCATTTT. The full variable domain, in which reference TRBV7-6 and TRBJ1-5 provide the parts outside the CDR3, is GAGVSQSPRYKVTKRGQDVALRCDPISGHVSLYWYRQALGQGPEFLTYFNYEAQQDKSGLPNDRFSAERPEGSISTLTIQRTEQRDSAMYRCASSSGQGASNQPQHFGDGTRLSIL.

J is TRBJ1-5 and V is TRBV27; D gene ambiguous. V was shortened by 1 base and J by 1 base, with 14 bases between the two germline ends. CDR3 length: 17 amino acids. Germline CDR1 MNHEY, CDR2 SMNVEV (reference sequence). CDR3 amino acids: CASSLLGGRGSNQPQHF. CDR3 sequence (DNA): TGTGCCAGCAGTTTATTGGGCGGGCGGGGAAGCAATCAGCCCCAGCATTTT.

The genes are TRBV29-1 and TRBJ2-5; no firm D call. The CDR3 covers 14 residues. Germline-derived CDR1 and CDR2 are SQVTM and ANQGSEA. Trimming left V 6 bases short and J 4 bases short, with 18 bases between. CDR3 nucleotide sequence: TGCAGCGTGAGCCCGGATACGATGGGAGAGACCCAGTACTTC. Translating gives CSVSPDTMGETQYF.

The chain employs TRBV5-1 and TRBJ2-5; a possible D gene is TRBD1 (5 bases). The J call may be mistaken, given a closer DNA end match to TRBJ2-7. Germline V gene lookup returns CDR1 SGHRS and CDR2 YFSETQ. The CDR3 covers 13 residues. CDR3 amino acids: CASSFDSEYEQYF. CDR3 DNA sequence: TGCGCCAGCAGCTTCGACAGTGAGTACGAGCAGTACTTC.